This T cell receptor (beta chain) is from a study of blood T cell repertoires in COVID-19. Study-wide context: T cells, B-cell-depleted T cells, or PBMCs provided the cDNA or gDNA that served as material.

Some clones are missing from TCRdb's copy, which holds only in-frame ones; the method was immunoSEQ multiplex PCR. Of around 50,000 clones in the sample, approximately 82% were seen once. This CDR3 spans 11 amino acids. In this sample, this clone turned up once. The junction and the germline gene differ at one end; a read error may be behind it. This chain joins TRBV12-3 or TRBV12-4 and TRBJ2-7, with 8 bases lining up with TRBD1. The origin of this receptor is a human donor in a cohort sampled during active COVID-19. The sample consisted of peripheral blood. The CDR3 DNA is TGTGCCAGCAGTTTAGCCGACAGGGGAAACTTC. This sequence encodes CASSLADRGNF.